These T cell receptor beta chains were read from a single sample in a study of beta chain features in type 1 diabetes. Assay: immunoSEQ multiplex PCR; the TCRdb copy retains only in-frame clones and omits some. The sample includes 810,000 or so clones, about 17% of them seen just once. Sequencing was performed on naive CD4+ T cells from blood. These receptors all come from a woman aged 18-30 years in good health. Both conserved end residues are part of each CDR3. A D gene is named only where the DNA matches it firmly. Clone sizes are given selectively: once, few, many, or a class where the clone is expanded.

d_call: -; j_call: TRBJ1-6; v_call: TRBV6-6; clone_size: few; cdr3_nt: TGTGCCAGCAGTTACGCGACAGCTAATTCACCCCTCCACTTT; cdr3_aa: CASSYATANSPLHF
d_call: TRBD2; j_call: TRBJ2-2; v_call: TRBV7-6; clone_size: few; cdr3_nt: TGTGCCAGCAGCCAGCTAGCGGGAGGGCGTCCCGGGGAGCTGTTTTTT; cdr3_aa: CASSQLAGGRPGELFF
d_call: -; j_call: TRBJ2-2; v_call: TRBV7-9; clone_size: -; cdr3_nt: TGTGCCAGCAGCTCGGGACTTCACACGAACACCGGGGAGCTGTTTTTT; cdr3_aa: CASSSGLHTNTGELFF
d_call: -; j_call: TRBJ2-5; v_call: TRBV25-1; clone_size: few; cdr3_nt: TGTGCCAGCAGTGAACAGGGAAGGACAAGAGAGACCCAGTACTTC; cdr3_aa: CASSEQGRTRETQYF
d_call: -; j_call: TRBJ2-3; v_call: TRBV19; clone_size: few; cdr3_nt: TGTGCCAGTAGTCATTTACAAACGCAGTATTTT; cdr3_aa: CASSHLQTQYF
d_call: -; j_call: TRBJ2-2; v_call: TRBV6-5; clone_size: -; cdr3_nt: TGTGCCAGCCACCGGAGGGCGGGCGGGGAGCTGTTTTTT; cdr3_aa: CASHRRAGGELFF
d_call: TRBD2; j_call: TRBJ2-7; v_call: TRBV6-6; clone_size: few; cdr3_nt: TGTGCCAGCAGTTACACCGGGACTAGCGGGAGTTACGAGCAGTACTTC; cdr3_aa: CASSYTGTSGSYEQYF
d_call: -; j_call: TRBJ1-5; v_call: TRBV4-1; clone_size: few; cdr3_nt: TGCGCCAGCAGCCAAGATTCCGCTAATCAGCCCCAGCATTTT; cdr3_aa: CASSQDSANQPQHF
d_call: -; j_call: TRBJ1-3; v_call: TRBV5-4; clone_size: -; cdr3_nt: TGTGCCAGCAGCTTGTATCCCTCTGGAAACACCATATATTTT; cdr3_aa: CASSLYPSGNTIYF
d_call: TRBD2; j_call: TRBJ2-7; v_call: TRBV27; clone_size: -; cdr3_nt: TGTGCCAGCTCAAAGGGACTAGCGGGAGAGGTCGAGCAGTACTTC; cdr3_aa: CASSKGLAGEVEQYF
d_call: -; j_call: TRBJ2-3; v_call: TRBV6-5; clone_size: few; cdr3_nt: TGTGCCAGCAGTTACCAAAGTGGTCTCCCAGATACGCAGTATTTT; cdr3_aa: CASSYQSGLPDTQYF
d_call: -; j_call: TRBJ2-2; v_call: TRBV7-9; clone_size: -; cdr3_nt: TGTGCCAGCAGCCGGGACTCGAACACCGGGGAGCTGTTTTTT; cdr3_aa: CASSRDSNTGELFF
d_call: -; j_call: TRBJ2-1; v_call: TRBV7-9; clone_size: -; cdr3_nt: TGTGCCAGCAGCACCCAAGGGGCTCCTAACAATGAGCAGTTCTTC; cdr3_aa: CASSTQGAPNNEQFF
d_call: -; j_call: TRBJ2-1; v_call: TRBV7-8; clone_size: -; cdr3_nt: TGTGCCAGCAGCTTAGGTAGGGTTCGCGGCAATGAGCAGTTCTTC; cdr3_aa: CASSLGRVRGNEQFF
d_call: -; j_call: TRBJ2-3; v_call: TRBV14; clone_size: few; cdr3_nt: TGTGCCAGCAGCCCCCCGGGGGCCTCTCCGGATACGCAGTATTTT; cdr3_aa: CASSPPGASPDTQYF
d_call: TRBD1; j_call: TRBJ2-2; v_call: TRBV28; clone_size: -; cdr3_nt: TGTGCCAGCAGTCGACAGGGGTTGAACACCGGGGAGCTGTTTTTT; cdr3_aa: CASSRQGLNTGELFF
d_call: TRBD1; j_call: TRBJ1-5; v_call: TRBV5-1; clone_size: -; cdr3_nt: TGCGCCAGCAGCTACCAGGGGGCTAGCAATCAGCCCCAGCATTTT; cdr3_aa: CASSYQGASNQPQHF
d_call: -; j_call: TRBJ2-2; v_call: TRBV7-6; clone_size: -; cdr3_nt: TGTGCCAGCAGCTCTCCCTACAGGGTCCCCGGGGAGCTGTTTTTT; cdr3_aa: CASSSPYRVPGELFF
d_call: -; j_call: TRBJ2-2; v_call: TRBV4-2; clone_size: few; cdr3_nt: TGTGCCAGCAGCCAAGATAGCGACGGGAGCGACACCGGGGAGCTGTTTTTT; cdr3_aa: CASSQDSDGSDTGELFF
d_call: TRBD1; j_call: TRBJ1-2; v_call: TRBV10-3; clone_size: -; cdr3_nt: TGTGCCATCAGTGTGGGGGGACAGGGGTATGGCTACACCTTC; cdr3_aa: CAISVGGQGYGYTF
d_call: -; j_call: TRBJ2-1; v_call: TRBV7-3; clone_size: -; cdr3_nt: TGTGCCAGCAGCTTAAACGGATACAATGAGCAGTTCTTC; cdr3_aa: CASSLNGYNEQFF
d_call: -; j_call: TRBJ2-1; v_call: TRBV7-6; clone_size: -; cdr3_nt: TGTGCCAGCAGCCCGCAGGGGACCCTTTACAATGAGCAGTTCTTC; cdr3_aa: CASSPQGTLYNEQFF
d_call: TRBD2; j_call: TRBJ2-1; v_call: TRBV6-1; clone_size: -; cdr3_nt: TGTGCCAGCAGGACCGGGACTAGCAGCAACAATGAGCAGTTCTTC; cdr3_aa: CASRTGTSSNNEQFF
d_call: -; j_call: TRBJ2-3; v_call: TRBV4-2; clone_size: -; cdr3_nt: TGTGCCAGCAGCCAAGATGGGAGCACAGATACGCAGTATTTT; cdr3_aa: CASSQDGSTDTQYF
d_call: TRBD2; j_call: TRBJ2-7; v_call: TRBV14; clone_size: -; cdr3_nt: TGTGCCAGCAGCCGGGGACTAGCGGCAGCCTACGAGCAGTACTTC; cdr3_aa: CASSRGLAAAYEQYF
d_call: -; j_call: TRBJ2-3; v_call: TRBV28; clone_size: few; cdr3_nt: TGTGCCAGCAGTTTAATAACGGGAGCCAGCACAGATACGCAGTATTTT; cdr3_aa: CASSLITGASTDTQYF
d_call: -; j_call: TRBJ2-7; v_call: TRBV11-2; clone_size: once; cdr3_nt: TGTGCCAGCTCCGAAGTGGGGGGGCCTCTCTACGAGCAGTACTTC; cdr3_aa: CASSEVGGPLYEQYF
d_call: TRBD2; j_call: TRBJ2-1; v_call: TRBV10-3; clone_size: -; cdr3_nt: TGTGCCATCAGTGAGTCGAGAGCGGGAGCCCATGAGCAGTTCTTC; cdr3_aa: CAISESRAGAHEQFF
d_call: -; j_call: TRBJ2-1; v_call: TRBV11-2; clone_size: -; cdr3_nt: TGTGCCAGCAGCTTTGTCGGGTTATCCTACAATGAGCAGTTCTTC; cdr3_aa: CASSFVGLSYNEQFF
d_call: -; j_call: TRBJ1-2; v_call: TRBV5-4; clone_size: -; cdr3_nt: TGTGCCAGCAGTCCCGGGACATTGACAAACTATGGCTACACCTTC; cdr3_aa: CASSPGTLTNYGYTF
d_call: -; j_call: TRBJ1-4; v_call: TRBV5-4; clone_size: -; cdr3_nt: TGTGCCAGCACTTTGCAACGGGGTGAAAAACTGTTTTTT; cdr3_aa: CASTLQRGEKLFF
d_call: TRBD2; j_call: TRBJ2-2; v_call: TRBV9; clone_size: once; cdr3_nt: TGTGCCAGCAGCGTAGGTCCCGGGACTAGCTGGGGCACCGGGGAGCTGTTTTTT; cdr3_aa: CASSVGPGTSWGTGELFF
d_call: TRBD1; j_call: TRBJ2-3; v_call: TRBV20-1; clone_size: few; cdr3_nt: TGCAGTGCTGGGACAGTGGATACGCAGTATTTT; cdr3_aa: CSAGTVDTQYF
d_call: -; j_call: TRBJ1-5; v_call: TRBV7-9; clone_size: few; cdr3_nt: TGTGCCAGCAGCTTAGTGGACGACGGTCAGCCCCAGCATTTT; cdr3_aa: CASSLVDDGQPQHF
d_call: TRBD1; j_call: TRBJ2-5; v_call: TRBV28; clone_size: -; cdr3_nt: TGTGCCAGCAGCGCCCCCGGGACAGGGGGATGGGTGACCCAGTACTTC; cdr3_aa: CASSAPGTGGWVTQYF
d_call: -; j_call: TRBJ1-5; v_call: TRBV28; clone_size: once; cdr3_nt: TGTGCCAGCAGTTTATCAGGGACGGGACAGCCCCAGCATTTT; cdr3_aa: CASSLSGTGQPQHF
d_call: TRBD1; j_call: TRBJ2-1; v_call: TRBV18; clone_size: -; cdr3_nt: TGTGCCAGCTCACTGCCCAGGGGGAATGGCCGACACAATGAGCAGTTCTTC; cdr3_aa: CASSLPRGNGRHNEQFF
d_call: -; j_call: TRBJ2-3; v_call: TRBV10-2; clone_size: few; cdr3_nt: TGCGCCAGCAGTGAGGTTGTCCATACGCAGTATTTT; cdr3_aa: CASSEVVHTQYF
d_call: -; j_call: TRBJ2-7; v_call: TRBV28; clone_size: -; cdr3_nt: TGTGCCAGCAGTTCCTCCCCCTCCTACGAGCAGTACTTC; cdr3_aa: CASSSSPSYEQYF
d_call: TRBD2; j_call: TRBJ2-2; v_call: TRBV19; clone_size: -; cdr3_nt: TGTGCCAGATCGGGGGGAGGCGCCGGGGAGCTGTTTTTT; cdr3_aa: CARSGGGAGELFF
d_call: -; j_call: TRBJ1-1; v_call: TRBV6-5; clone_size: few; cdr3_nt: TGTGCCAGCAGTTTACTCGGGGCTGAAGCTTTCTTT; cdr3_aa: CASSLLGAEAFF
d_call: -; j_call: TRBJ1-2; v_call: TRBV13; clone_size: -; cdr3_nt: TGTGCCAGCAGCTTAGTGGACACACATGGCTACACCTTC; cdr3_aa: CASSLVDTHGYTF
d_call: -; j_call: TRBJ2-7; v_call: TRBV4-2; clone_size: -; cdr3_nt: TGTGCCAGCAGCCAAATCGAAACTAGTCCTTACGAGCAGTACTTC; cdr3_aa: CASSQIETSPYEQYF
d_call: TRBD2; j_call: TRBJ2-3; v_call: TRBV15; clone_size: few; cdr3_nt: TGTGCCACCAGCGGCGCGGGGGGCGGAACAAGCACAGATACGCAGTATTTT; cdr3_aa: CATSGAGGGTSTDTQYF
d_call: TRBD2; j_call: TRBJ2-3; v_call: TRBV4-3; clone_size: few; cdr3_nt: TGCGCCAGCAGCCAGGCCGGGACTAGCGGGAGGGCGGATACGCAGTATTTT; cdr3_aa: CASSQAGTSGRADTQYF
d_call: -; j_call: TRBJ2-7; v_call: TRBV7-9; clone_size: -; cdr3_nt: TGTGCCAGCAGCAGGAGGACTGGCGAGCAGTACTTC; cdr3_aa: CASSRRTGEQYF
d_call: TRBD2; j_call: TRBJ2-1; v_call: TRBV2; clone_size: -; cdr3_nt: TGTGCCAGCAGTGGGGGGGGACCAACTTCGCAGTTCTTC; cdr3_aa: CASSGGGPTSQFF
d_call: -; j_call: TRBJ1-1; v_call: TRBV27; clone_size: -; cdr3_nt: TGTGCCAGCAGTTTTACAGGCTTGAACACTGAAGCTTTCTTT; cdr3_aa: CASSFTGLNTEAFF
d_call: -; j_call: TRBJ2-5; v_call: TRBV7-7; clone_size: -; cdr3_nt: TGTGCTAGCAGCTTAGGGTGGACACGAAGGGAGACCCAGTACTTC; cdr3_aa: CASSLGWTRRETQYF
d_call: TRBD1; j_call: TRBJ1-1; v_call: TRBV11-1; clone_size: -; cdr3_nt: TGTGCCAGCAGCAACGGGCGGGACAGGAACACTGAAGCTTTCTTT; cdr3_aa: CASSNGRDRNTEAFF